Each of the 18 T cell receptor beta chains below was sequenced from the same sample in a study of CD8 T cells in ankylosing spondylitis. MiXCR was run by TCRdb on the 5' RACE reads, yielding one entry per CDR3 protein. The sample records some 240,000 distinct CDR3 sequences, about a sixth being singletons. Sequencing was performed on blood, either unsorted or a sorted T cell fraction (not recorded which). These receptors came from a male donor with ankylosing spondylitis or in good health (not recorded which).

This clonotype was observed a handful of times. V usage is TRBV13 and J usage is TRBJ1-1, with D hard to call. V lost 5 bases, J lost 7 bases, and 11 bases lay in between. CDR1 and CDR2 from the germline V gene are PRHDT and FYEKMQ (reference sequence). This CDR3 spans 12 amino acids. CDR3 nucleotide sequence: TGTGCCAGCAGCCCTCCCGGAGGTGAAGCTTTCTTT. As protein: CASSPPGGEAFF.

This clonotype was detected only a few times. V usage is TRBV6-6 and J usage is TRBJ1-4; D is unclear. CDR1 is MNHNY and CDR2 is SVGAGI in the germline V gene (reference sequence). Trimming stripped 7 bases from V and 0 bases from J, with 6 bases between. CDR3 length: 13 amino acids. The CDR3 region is CASKGTTNEKLFF. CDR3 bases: TGTGCCAGCAAAGGAACAACTAATGAAAAACTGTTTTTT.

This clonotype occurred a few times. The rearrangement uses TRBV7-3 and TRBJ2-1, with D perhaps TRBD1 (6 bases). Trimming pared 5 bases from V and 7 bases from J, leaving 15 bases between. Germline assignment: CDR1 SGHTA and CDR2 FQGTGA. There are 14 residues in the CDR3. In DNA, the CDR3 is TGTGCCAGCAGCCTTAGGGGGACGGGGAATGAGCAGTTCTTC. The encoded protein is CASSLRGTGNEQFF.

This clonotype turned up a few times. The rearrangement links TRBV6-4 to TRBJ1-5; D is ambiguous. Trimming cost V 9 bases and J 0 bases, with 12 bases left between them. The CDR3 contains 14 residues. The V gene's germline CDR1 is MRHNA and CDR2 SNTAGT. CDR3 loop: CARTGNYSNQPQHF. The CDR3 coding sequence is TGTGCCAGGACGGGGAATTATAGCAATCAGCCCCAGCATTTT.

DNA for the CDR3: TGCAGTGCTAGACGGACGGGGGACCTCCATGAGCAGTTCTTC. Translating gives CSARRTGDLHEQFF. The chain has TRBV20-1 and TRBJ2-1, with D possibly matching TRBD2 (6 bases). From germline, CDR1 is DFQATT and CDR2 SNEGSKA (reference sequence). The germline V and J ends were trimmed by 2 bases and 8 bases, with 16 bases remaining between them. The CDR3 extends over 14 amino acids.

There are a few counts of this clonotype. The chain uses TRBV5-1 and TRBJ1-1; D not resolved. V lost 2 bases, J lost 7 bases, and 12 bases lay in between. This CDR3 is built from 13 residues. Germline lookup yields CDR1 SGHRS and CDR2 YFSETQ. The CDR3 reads CASSFSPSGEAFF. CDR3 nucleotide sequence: TGCGCCAGCAGCTTCTCCCCGAGTGGTGAAGCTTTCTTT.

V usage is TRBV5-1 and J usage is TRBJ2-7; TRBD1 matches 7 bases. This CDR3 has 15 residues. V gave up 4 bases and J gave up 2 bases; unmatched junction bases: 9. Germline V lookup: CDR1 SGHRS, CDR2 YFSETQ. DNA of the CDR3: TGCGCCAGCAGCGCGCTCGGGACAGAGGCCTACGAGCAGTACTTC. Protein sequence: CASSALGTEAYEQYF.

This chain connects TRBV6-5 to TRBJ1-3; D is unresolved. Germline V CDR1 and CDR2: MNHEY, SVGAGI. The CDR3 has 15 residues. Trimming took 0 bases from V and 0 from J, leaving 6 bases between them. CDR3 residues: CASSYSATSGNTIYF. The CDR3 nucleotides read TGTGCCAGCAGTTACTCGGCAACCTCTGGAAACACCATATATTTT.

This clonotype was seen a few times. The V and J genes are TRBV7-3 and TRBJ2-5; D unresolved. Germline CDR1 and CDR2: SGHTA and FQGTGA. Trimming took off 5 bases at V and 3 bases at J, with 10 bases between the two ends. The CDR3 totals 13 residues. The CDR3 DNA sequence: TGTGCCAGCAGCCAACCCCCCGAAGAGACCCAGTACTTC. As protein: CASSQPPEETQYF.

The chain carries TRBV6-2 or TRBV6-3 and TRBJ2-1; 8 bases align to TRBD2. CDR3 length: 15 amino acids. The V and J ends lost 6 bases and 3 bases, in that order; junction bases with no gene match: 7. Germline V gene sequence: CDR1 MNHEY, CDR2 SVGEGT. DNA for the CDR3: TGTGCCAGCAGATACGGGCTAGCGGGCTACAATGAGCAGTTCTTC. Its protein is CASRYGLAGYNEQFF.

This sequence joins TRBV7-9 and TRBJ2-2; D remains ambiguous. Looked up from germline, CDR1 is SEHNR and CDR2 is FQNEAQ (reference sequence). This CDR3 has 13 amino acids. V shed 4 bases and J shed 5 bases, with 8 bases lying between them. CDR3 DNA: TGTGCCAGCAGCTCAACTATAACCGGGGAGCTGTTTTTT. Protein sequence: CASSSTITGELFF.

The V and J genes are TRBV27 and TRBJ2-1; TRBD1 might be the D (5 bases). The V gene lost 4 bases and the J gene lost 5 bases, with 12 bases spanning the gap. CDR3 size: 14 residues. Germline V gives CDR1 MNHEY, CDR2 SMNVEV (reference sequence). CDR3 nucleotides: TGTGCCAGCAGTTCAGGGTTCGGTAACAATGAGCAGTTCTTC. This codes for CASSSGFGNNEQFF.

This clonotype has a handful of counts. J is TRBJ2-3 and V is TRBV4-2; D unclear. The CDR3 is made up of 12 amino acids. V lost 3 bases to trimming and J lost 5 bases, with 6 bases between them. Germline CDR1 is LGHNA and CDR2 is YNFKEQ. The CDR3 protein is CASSQSGDTQYF. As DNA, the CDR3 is TGTGCCAGCAGCCAGTCTGGAGATACGCAGTATTTT.

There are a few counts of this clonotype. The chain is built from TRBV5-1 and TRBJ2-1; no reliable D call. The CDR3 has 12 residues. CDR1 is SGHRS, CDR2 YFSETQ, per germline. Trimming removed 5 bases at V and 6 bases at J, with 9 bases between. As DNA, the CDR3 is TGCGCCAGCAGGAGCCCTAGCAATGAGCAGTTCTTC. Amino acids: CASRSPSNEQFF.

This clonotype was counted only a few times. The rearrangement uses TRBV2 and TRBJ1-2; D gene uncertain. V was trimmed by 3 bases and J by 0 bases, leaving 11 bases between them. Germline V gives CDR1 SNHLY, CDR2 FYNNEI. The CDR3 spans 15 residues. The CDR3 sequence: CASSDPRATNYGYTF. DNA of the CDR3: TGTGCCAGCAGTGACCCCAGAGCCACTAACTATGGCTACACCTTC.

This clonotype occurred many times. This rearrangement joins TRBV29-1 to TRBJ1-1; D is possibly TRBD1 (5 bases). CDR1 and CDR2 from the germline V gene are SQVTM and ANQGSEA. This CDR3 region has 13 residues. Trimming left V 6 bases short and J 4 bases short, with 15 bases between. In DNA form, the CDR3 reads TGCAGCGTCGACCGAGCCGGGGGCACTGAAGCTTTCTTT. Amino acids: CSVDRAGGTEAFF.

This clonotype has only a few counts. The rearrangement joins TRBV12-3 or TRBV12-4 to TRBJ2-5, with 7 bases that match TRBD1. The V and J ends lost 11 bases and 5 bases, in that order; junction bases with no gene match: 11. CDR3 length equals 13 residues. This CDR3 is CAVLGQKFETQYF. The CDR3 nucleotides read TGTGCCGTCTTGGGACAGAAGTTTGAGACCCAGTACTTC.

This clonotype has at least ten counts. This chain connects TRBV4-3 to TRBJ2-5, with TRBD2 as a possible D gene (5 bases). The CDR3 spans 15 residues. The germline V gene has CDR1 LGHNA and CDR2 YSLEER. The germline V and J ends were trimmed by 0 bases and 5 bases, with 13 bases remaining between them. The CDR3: CASSQDGVASETQYF. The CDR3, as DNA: TGCGCCAGCAGCCAAGACGGGGTAGCAAGTGAGACCCAGTACTTC.